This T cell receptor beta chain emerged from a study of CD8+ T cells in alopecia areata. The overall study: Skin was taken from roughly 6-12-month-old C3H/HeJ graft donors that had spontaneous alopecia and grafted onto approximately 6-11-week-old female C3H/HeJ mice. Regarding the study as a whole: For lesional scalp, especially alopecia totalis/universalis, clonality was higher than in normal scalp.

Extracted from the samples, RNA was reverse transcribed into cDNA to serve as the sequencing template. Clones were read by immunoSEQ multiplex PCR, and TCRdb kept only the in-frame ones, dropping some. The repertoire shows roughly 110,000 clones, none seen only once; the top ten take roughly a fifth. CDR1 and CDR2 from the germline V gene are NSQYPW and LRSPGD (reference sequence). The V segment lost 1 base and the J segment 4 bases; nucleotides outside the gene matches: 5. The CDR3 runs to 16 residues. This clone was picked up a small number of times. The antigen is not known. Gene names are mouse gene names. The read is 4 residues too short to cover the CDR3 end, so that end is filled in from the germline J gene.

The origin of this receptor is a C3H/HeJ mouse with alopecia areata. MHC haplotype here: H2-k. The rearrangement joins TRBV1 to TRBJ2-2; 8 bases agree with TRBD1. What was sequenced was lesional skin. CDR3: CTCSAVDREGTGQLYF. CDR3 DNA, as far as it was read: TGCACCTGCAGTGCAGTGGACAGGGAGGGCACCGGG. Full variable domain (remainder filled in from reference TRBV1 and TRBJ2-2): VTLLEQNPRWRLVPRGQAVNLRCILKNSQYPWMSWYQQDLQKQLQWLFTLRSPGDKEVKSLPGADYLATRVTDTELRLQVANMSQGRTLYCTCSAVDREGTGQLYFGEGSKLTVL.